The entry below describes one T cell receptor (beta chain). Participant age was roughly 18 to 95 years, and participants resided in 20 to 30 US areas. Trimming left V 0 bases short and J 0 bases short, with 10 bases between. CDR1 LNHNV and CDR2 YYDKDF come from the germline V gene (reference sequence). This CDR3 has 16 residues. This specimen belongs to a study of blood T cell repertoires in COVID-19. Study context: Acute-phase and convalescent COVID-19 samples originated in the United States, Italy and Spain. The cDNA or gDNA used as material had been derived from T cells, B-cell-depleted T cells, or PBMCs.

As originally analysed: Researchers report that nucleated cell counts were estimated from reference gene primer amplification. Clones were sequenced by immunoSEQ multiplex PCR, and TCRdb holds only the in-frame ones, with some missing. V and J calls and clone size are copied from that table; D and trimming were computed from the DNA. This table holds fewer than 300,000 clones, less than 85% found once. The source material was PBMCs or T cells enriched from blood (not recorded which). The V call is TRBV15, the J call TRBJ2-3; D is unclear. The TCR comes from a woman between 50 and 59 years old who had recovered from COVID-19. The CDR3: CATSRDPIGSTDTQYF. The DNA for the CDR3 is TGTGCCACCAGCAGAGATCCGATCGGGAGCACAGATACGCAGTATTTT.